Presented here are 13 T cell receptor beta chains from one specimen sequenced in a study of shared clonotypes between healthy human individuals. TCRdb's copy holds only in-frame clones and misses some; the assay was immunoSEQ multiplex PCR. The data show 760,000 or so clones, 90% to 97% seen once. Selected positively for CCR7 and CD45RO-negative, naive CD8 cells excluded terminally differentiated effector memory CD45RA+ cells. Specimen: naive CD8+ T cells sorted from blood. Receptors originate from a man aged 25-40 years in good health.

V usage is TRBV27 and J usage is TRBJ1-1, with D perhaps TRBD1 (5 bases). The ends were cut back, 4 bases at V and 6 bases at J, with 12 bases in the middle. CDR1 is MNHEY, CDR2 SMNVEV, per germline (reference sequence). CDR3 length: 13 amino acids. CDR3 coding DNA: TGTGCCAGCAGTTCCCTCCGGGACCCTGAAGCTTTCTTT. It translates to CASSSLRDPEAFF.

The chain couples TRBV19 to TRBJ2-1, with TRBD2 matching 8 bases. V trimming: 7 bases; J trimming: 4 bases; junction bases outside the gene matches: 9. Germline V gives CDR1 LNHDA, CDR2 SQIVND (reference sequence). This CDR3 is built from 15 residues. The CDR3 nucleotides read TGTGCCAGTAAGGCCGGGCTAGCGGGTTACAATGAGCAGTTCTTC. It translates to CASKAGLAGYNEQFF.

Only one count was recorded for this clone. V gene TRBV7-8 combines with J gene TRBJ2-3, with D maybe TRBD2 (6 bases). This CDR3 has 12 amino acids. V dropped 7 bases and J dropped 5 bases, with 10 bases sitting between them. Germline V gene data show CDR1 as SGHVS and CDR2 as FQNEAQ. The CDR3 loop is CASTGLKDTQYF. DNA for the CDR3: TGTGCCAGCACCGGACTAAAAGATACGCAGTATTTT.

This chain uses TRBV7-6 with TRBJ2-5; 10 bases align to TRBD2. The CDR3 totals 15 residues. V gave up 1 base and J gave up 9 bases; unmatched junction bases: 8. Germline V gives CDR1 SGHVS, CDR2 FNYEAQ. CDR3 DNA sequence: TGTGCCAGCAGCTTAGAAGCGGGAGGGCGGCCGGCCCAGTACTTC. Translated, it gives CASSLEAGGRPAQYF.

This chain uses TRBV7-9 with TRBJ1-1; possibly TRBD1 for D (6 bases). Deletions cut 3 bases from V and 7 bases from J, with 12 bases between. This CDR3 is built from 13 residues. Per germline, CDR1 SEHNR and CDR2 FQNEAQ (reference sequence). CDR3 DNA sequence: TGTGCCAGCAGCTTGCCCTTGGACAGTGAAGCTTTCTTT. Translating it yields CASSLPLDSEAFF.

The CDR3, as DNA: TGTGCCAGCAGTGATGTCCGACTAGTGGACAATGAGCAGTTCTTC. Amino acids: CASSDVRLVDNEQFF. The V gene is TRBV2, the J gene TRBJ2-1; TRBD2 might be the D (6 bases). Germline V gives CDR1 SNHLY, CDR2 FYNNEI. The V end lost 3 bases, the J end lost 5 bases, and 14 bases lay between the germline ends. This CDR3 comprises 15 residues.

V gene TRBV7-9 combines with J gene TRBJ2-7; D might be TRBD2 (5 bases). Per germline, CDR1 SEHNR and CDR2 FQNEAQ (reference sequence). The ends were cut back, 7 bases at V and 2 bases at J, with 12 bases in the middle. The CDR3 spans 13 residues. The CDR3 sequence is CASTHYGTYEQYF. The CDR3 region has the DNA TGTGCCAGCACCCACTACGGGACCTACGAGCAGTACTTC.

The chain carries TRBV27 and TRBJ2-3; D gene unclear. Germline lookup yields CDR1 MNHEY and CDR2 SMNVEV (reference sequence). The CDR3 sequence is 12 residues long. Trimming took 4 bases from V and 10 from J, leaving 12 bases between them. CDR3 protein: CASSYGKGAQYF. The CDR3 region has the DNA TGTGCCAGCAGTTATGGGAAGGGTGCGCAGTATTTT.

V is TRBV27 and J is TRBJ2-1; 8 nucleotides agree with TRBD2. The CDR3 consists of 15 residues. V lost 7 bases and J lost 4; bases outside the gene matches: 9. Germline CDR1 reads MNHEY; CDR2 reads SMNVEV (reference sequence). The chain's CDR3 is CASKPLTSAYNEQFF. CDR3 sequence (DNA): TGTGCCAGCAAGCCTTTGACTAGCGCGTACAATGAGCAGTTCTTC.

A single count supports this clone. This chain joins TRBV13 and TRBJ2-1, with 9 bases matching TRBD2. V lost 8 bases and J lost 2; bases outside the gene matches: 4. Germline CDR1 is PRHDT and CDR2 is FYEKMQ (reference sequence). The CDR3 loop spans 14 amino acids. CDR3 loop: CASGREGAYNEQFF. DNA of the CDR3: TGTGCCAGCGGGCGGGAGGGGGCCTACAATGAGCAGTTCTTC.

This clone was detected once. This sequence joins TRBV19 and TRBJ2-7; weak D call: TRBD2 (6 bases). CDR1 is LNHDA, CDR2 SQIVND, per germline (reference sequence). The CDR3 length is 15 residues. Trimming took off 2 bases at V and 2 bases at J, with 13 bases between the two ends. The CDR3 loop reads CASSIFGGDTYEQYF. CDR3 DNA: TGTGCCAGTAGTATATTCGGGGGAGACACCTACGAGCAGTACTTC.

The chain is built from TRBV11-2 and TRBJ2-1; D is ambiguous. Germline V gene sequence: CDR1 SGHAT, CDR2 FQNNGV. Deletions cut 5 bases from V and 10 bases from J, with 12 bases between. The CDR3 loop spans 12 amino acids. This CDR3 reads CASSRLKMEQFF. As DNA, the CDR3 is TGTGCCAGCAGCCGACTCAAGATGGAGCAGTTCTTC.

This chain connects TRBV5-8 to TRBJ2-7; unclear D gene. Germline assignment: CDR1 SGHTS and CDR2 YDEGEE. V shed 1 base and J shed 2 bases, with 10 bases lying between them. The CDR3 runs to 14 residues. CDR3 amino acids: CASSLTVATYEQYF. Written as DNA, the CDR3 is TGTGCCAGCAGCTTGACGGTGGCAACCTACGAGCAGTACTTC. Complete variable domain (other parts from reference TRBV5-8 and TRBJ2-7): EAGVTQSPTHLIKTRGQQATLRCSPISGHTSVYWYQQALGLGLQFLLWYDEGEERNRGNFPPRFSGRQFPNYSSELNVNALELEDSALYLCASSLTVATYEQYFGPGTRLTVT.